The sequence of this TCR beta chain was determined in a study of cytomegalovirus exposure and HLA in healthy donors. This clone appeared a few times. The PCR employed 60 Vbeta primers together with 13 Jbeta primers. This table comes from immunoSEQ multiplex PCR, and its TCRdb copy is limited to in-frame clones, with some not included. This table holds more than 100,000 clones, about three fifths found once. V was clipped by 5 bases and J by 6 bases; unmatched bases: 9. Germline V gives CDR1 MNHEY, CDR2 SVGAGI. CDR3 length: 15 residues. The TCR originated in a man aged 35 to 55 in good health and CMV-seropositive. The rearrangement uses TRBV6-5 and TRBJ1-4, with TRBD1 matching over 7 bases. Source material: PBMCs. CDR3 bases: TGTGCCAGCAGTCCCGTCAGGGGGAGGTATGAAAAACTGTTTTTT. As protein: CASSPVRGRYEKLFF.